Reported below is one TCR beta chain. Its antigen is not identified. Naive CD8 cells lacked CD45RO and underwent positive selection for CCR7, leaving out terminally differentiated effector memory CD45RA+ cells. The record originates from a study of shared clonotypes between healthy human individuals. Across the whole study: Samples came from two female and a few male donors aged 18 to 49.

Method: immunoSEQ multiplex PCR; TCRdb's copy keeps in-frame clones and lacks some. In the table there are about 580,000 clones, about 98% of which are singletons. Study-level findings and limits: Shared clonotypes across all four donors exceeded non-shared ones in generation probability. For naive CD4 cells, roughly 4.8% of clonotypes were shared across several donors. Rarefaction revealed incomplete sorted-subset sequencing despite large depth.

Germline CDR1 is SQVTM and CDR2 is ANQGSEA. The CDR3 has 11 residues. Trimming stripped 6 bases from V and 8 bases from J, with 13 bases between. This clonotype originated in a man aged 25 to 45 in good health. This chain links TRBV29-1 with TRBJ1-2; D is ambiguous. Sequencing was performed on naive CD8+ T cells sorted from blood. CDR3 loop: CSVLDLYGYTF. Here the CDR3 DNA reads TGCAGCGTCCTTGATCTGTACGGCTACACCTTC.